This entry concerns a single T cell receptor beta chain. Measured with immunoSEQ multiplex PCR; TCRdb has only the in-frame clones, and not every one. The sample carries tens of thousands of clones, roughly 90% recorded once. The data were obtained in a study of control samples from healthy donors and cancer patients. Trimming removed 1 base from V and 0 bases from J, with 10 bases in between. CDR1 and CDR2 (germline): SGHRS, YFSETQ. The length of the CDR3 is 16 residues. Sample: PBMCs. The receptor's source is a man aged 50-59 years with head and neck cancer. The V call is TRBV5-1, the J call TRBJ2-2, with D perhaps TRBD2 (5 bases). CDR3 sequence: CASSLLEGANTGELFF. Here the CDR3 DNA reads TGCGCCAGCAGCTTGCTTGAGGGAGCGAACACCGGGGAGCTGTTTTTT.